The present T cell receptor (beta chain) was sequenced within a study of blood T cell repertoires in COVID-19. About the study: COVID-19 samples, acute and convalescent, were from the United States, Italy and Spain. The analysed material was cDNA or gDNA that came from T cells, B-cell-depleted T cells, or PBMCs.

Authors' data handling: Reference gene primer amplification yielded estimated nucleated cell counts. This table comes from immunoSEQ multiplex PCR, and its TCRdb copy is limited to in-frame clones, with some not included. V, J and clone size are taken as reported in that table, and D and trimming were inferred from the DNA itself. The sample carries approximately 130,000 clones, more than 75% recorded once. Trimming removed 3 bases from V and 6 bases from J; junction bases left unmatched: 2. CDR1 and CDR2 from the germline V gene are SGHVS and FNYEAQ. This CDR3 region has 15 residues. This chain connects TRBV7-6 to TRBJ2-1, with 13 positions matching TRBD2. This TCR was recovered from a woman between 50 and 59 years old who had recovered from COVID-19. Material: peripheral blood. This chain's CDR3 is CASSFGLAGVNEQFF. The CDR3 nucleotides are TGTGCCAGCAGCTTTGGACTAGCGGGAGTCAATGAGCAGTTCTTC.